This TCR beta chain is drawn from a study of shared T cell receptors in the human thymus. V lost 1 base to trimming and J lost 8 bases, with 14 bases between them. The CDR3 sequence is 15 residues long. Germline CDR1 is MDHEN and CDR2 is SYDVKM. TCRdb keeps only in-frame clones here, not all; method: immunoSEQ multiplex PCR. The sample records about 660,000 clones, more than 75% being singletons. The same sample was also studied in work on human thymus T cells. That source notes: It was from resections taken during corrective heart surgery that the thymus tissue came.

The chain has TRBV28 and TRBJ1-4; no clear D. This receptor was identified in a boy under two years old with a congenital heart defect. Material for sequencing was thymocytes. The CDR3 DNA sequence: TGTGCCAGCAGTTTATTGAGGTTGGCGAGGGAAAAACTGTTTTTT. This sequence encodes CASSLLRLAREKLFF.